This TCR beta chain is drawn from a study of T-cell reconstitution after alpha-beta-depleted transplantation in children. The CDR3 covers 11 residues. Looked up from germline, CDR1 is SGHRS and CDR2 is YFSETQ. Molecular barcoding with unique molecular identifiers was used for the TCRbeta library. TCRdb re-analysed the PCR reads in MiXCR, keeping a single row per CDR3 protein. The repertoire consists of nearly 550,000 distinct CDR3 sequences, with about 18% occurring once and the leading ten covering roughly 3.3%. The sample here was PBMCs from the stem cell graft donor, taken from the stem cell graft. The source is a human donor who donated a stem cell graft to a child with acute lymphoblastic leukemia. This chain joins TRBV5-1 and TRBJ2-1; D could derive from TRBD1 or TRBD2 (5 bases each). CDR3 DNA sequence: TGCTCTTCATCCGTGGGGGATGAGCAGTTCTTC. It translates to CSSSVGDEQFF.